The 29 T cell receptor beta chains presented below share a single source sample, sequenced in a study of shared T cell receptors in the human thymus. TCRdb keeps only in-frame clones here, not all; method: immunoSEQ multiplex PCR. The profile shows hundreds of thousands of clones, around 89% of them singletons. The sample was also linked to a second study, of human thymus T cells.

Sequenced sample: thymocytes. These receptors originate from a boy under two years old with a congenital heart defect.

CDR3 amino acids: CAWAPLAGGPYEQYF. The CDR3 nucleotides read TGTGCCTGGGCACCCCTAGCGGGAGGCCCCTACGAGCAGTACTTC. The chain carries TRBV30 and TRBJ2-7; 11 bases are shared with TRBD2. The V gene's germline CDR1 is GTSNPN and CDR2 SVGIG (reference sequence). V trimming: 5 bases; J trimming: 2 bases; junction bases outside the gene matches: 8. CDR3 length: 15 amino acids.

The chain has TRBV27 and TRBJ2-2; 14 bases match TRBD2. Germline V CDR1 and CDR2: MNHEY, SMNVEV (reference sequence). The CDR3 sequence is 18 residues long. J was trimmed by 3 bases and V by 5 bases; bases with no gene match: 8. This chain's CDR3 is CASSPGLAGDLDTGELFF. CDR3 DNA: TGTGCCAGCAGTCCGGGACTAGCGGGAGATTTAGACACCGGGGAGCTGTTTTTT.

The V and J genes are TRBV11-3 and TRBJ1-4; no firm D call. CDR1 is SGHNT, CDR2 YENEEA, per germline. This CDR3 region has 14 residues. The V and J ends lost 5 bases and 5 bases respectively, with 12 bases between them. CDR3 amino acids: CASSPLAGNEKLFF. The CDR3 nucleotides read TGTGCCAGCAGCCCATTAGCGGGGAATGAAAAACTGTTTTTT.

The chain employs TRBV2 and TRBJ2-5, with 13 bases lining up with TRBD2. V lost 5 bases and J lost 3; bases outside the gene matches: 6. The V gene's germline CDR1 is SNHLY and CDR2 FYNNEI. The CDR3 is 16 residues long. CDR3 sequence: CASSRTSGRAKETQYF. CDR3 nucleotides: TGTGCCAGCAGTCGGACTAGCGGGAGAGCGAAAGAGACCCAGTACTTC.

The chain recombines TRBV9 with TRBJ2-1, with 7 bases that match TRBD1. The CDR3 has 16 residues. V dropped 4 bases and J dropped 4; count of bases not matched to a gene: 11. Germline loops: CDR1 SGDLS, CDR2 YYNGEE. The CDR3 sequence is CASSPYITGEYNEQFF. In DNA form, the CDR3 reads TGTGCCAGCAGCCCGTACATAACAGGGGAATACAATGAGCAGTTCTTC.

CDR3 nucleotide sequence: TGTGCCAGCAGCTTAGGGACCGGGACAGGGGACGAGCAGTACTTC. This translates into CASSLGTGTGDEQYF. The chain carries TRBV11-2 and TRBJ2-7; the match to TRBD1 covers 10 bases. V was clipped by 1 base and J by 5 bases; unmatched bases: 5. The CDR3 extends over 15 amino acids. Germline CDR1 reads SGHAT; CDR2 reads FQNNGV.

This rearrangement joins TRBV5-4 to TRBJ2-1; D is perhaps TRBD2 (5 bases). Germline assignment: CDR1 SGHNT and CDR2 YYREEE (reference sequence). The CDR3 has 15 amino acids. Trimming cost V 4 bases and J 5 bases, with 16 bases left between them. The CDR3 nucleotides read TGTGCCAGCAGCCACGAGCGGACTTCCAACAATGAGCAGTTCTTC. Translation gives CASSHERTSNNEQFF.

In regard to this clone: The sample contains more than one DNA sequence encoding this CDR3. The V gene is TRBV20-1, the J gene TRBJ2-7, with a possible D match to TRBD1 (6 bases). The germline V gene has CDR1 DFQATT and CDR2 SNEGSKA (reference sequence). V was pared by 2 bases and J by 6 bases, with 8 bases between. The CDR3 consists of 11 residues. CDR3 in amino acids: CSARTGSEQYF. The CDR3 nucleotides are TGCAGTGCTAGAACAGGGTCCGAGCAGTACTTC.

A note on this clone: At the DNA level, this CDR3 is encoded by other sequences in the same sample as well. The V and J genes are TRBV7-9 and TRBJ2-7, with 9 bases aligning to TRBD1. CDR1 is SEHNR, CDR2 FQNEAQ, per germline (reference sequence). This CDR3 comprises 15 residues. J gave up 2 bases and V 3 bases, and 5 bases lay outside the gene matches. The CDR3 is CASSLLRDRAYEQYF. The CDR3 nucleotides read TGTGCCAGCAGCTTGTTGAGGGACAGGGCCTACGAGCAGTACTTC.

The V gene is TRBV5-6, the J gene TRBJ1-5; 8 nucleotides agree with TRBD1. Looked up from germline, CDR1 is SGHDT and CDR2 is YYEEEE. J gave up 5 bases and V 1 base, and 2 bases lay outside the gene matches. The CDR3 spans 14 residues. The CDR3, as DNA: TGTGCCAGCAGCTTGTCCAGGGGGCATCAGCCCCAGCATTTT. It is translated as CASSLSRGHQPQHF. The whole variable domain, remainder taken from reference TRBV5-6 and TRBJ1-5, is DAGVTQSPTHLIKTRGQQVTLRCSPKSGHDTVSWYQQALGQGPQFIFQYYEEEERQRGNFPDRFSGHQFPNYSSELNVNALLLGDSALYLCASSLSRGHQPQHFGDGTRLSIL.

The chain joins TRBV6-6 to TRBJ2-3, with 7 bases matching TRBD1. The junction had 11 bases not matched to a gene; V was cut back by 6 bases and J by 5 bases. The CDR3 has 15 amino acids. Germline V gene data show CDR1 as MNHNY and CDR2 as SVGAGI (reference sequence). As DNA, the CDR3 is TGTGCCAGCAGAACACTCCGAGGGGGCGAAGATACGCAGTATTTT. Encoded protein: CASRTLRGGEDTQYF.

The gene calls are TRBV4-3 and TRBJ2-7, with D possibly TRBD1 on 6 matching bases. V lost 0 bases, J lost 5 bases, and 17 bases lay in between. CDR3 length equals 16 residues. Germline lookup yields CDR1 LGHNA and CDR2 YSLEER. The CDR3 sequence: CASSQDKRRGFDEQYF. In DNA, the CDR3 is TGCGCCAGCAGCCAAGATAAGCGTAGGGGGTTTGACGAGCAGTACTTC.

V is TRBV19 and J is TRBJ1-1, with 10 bases that match TRBD1. Unmatched junction bases numbered 7, after V lost 5 bases and J lost 7 bases. The CDR3 has 14 residues. The germline gives CDR1 LNHDA, CDR2 SQIVND (reference sequence). The CDR3 sequence is CASSPGTGANEAFF. The CDR3 bases are TGTGCCAGTAGTCCCGGGACAGGGGCCAATGAAGCTTTCTTT.

This clone has only one observation. The rearrangement joins TRBV30 to TRBJ2-2; D uncertain. The CDR3 totals 15 residues. Deletions cut 4 bases from V and 6 bases from J, with 18 bases between. Germline CDR1 GTSNPN, CDR2 SVGIG (reference sequence). CDR3 residues: CAWNGSPERAGELFF. The CDR3 coding sequence is TGTGCCTGGAATGGGTCCCCGGAACGGGCCGGGGAGCTGTTTTTT.

This chain uses TRBV2 with TRBJ1-5; no reliable D call. The CDR3 runs 15 residues. CDR1 and CDR2 from the germline V gene are SNHLY and FYNNEI. The ends were cut back, 8 bases at V and 4 bases at J, with 18 bases in the middle. This CDR3 reads CASSAVVYPNQPQHF. The CDR3 nucleotides read TGTGCCAGCTCCGCGGTTGTGTACCCGAATCAGCCCCAGCATTTT.

Regarding this clone: At the DNA level, this CDR3 is encoded by other sequences in the same sample as well. The CDR3 coding sequence is TGTGCCAGCAGCTTATCTCCCTACGAGCAGTACTTC. Translation gives CASSLSPYEQYF. V and J are TRBV11-2 and TRBJ2-7; D gene unclear. The V gene lost 2 bases and the J gene lost 2 bases, with 4 bases spanning the gap. The CDR3 length is 12 residues. From germline, CDR1 is SGHAT and CDR2 FQNNGV.

The rearrangement links TRBV5-1 to TRBJ2-4; D ambiguous. Germline CDR1 and CDR2: SGHRS and YFSETQ. This CDR3 spans 16 amino acids. The ends were cut back, 0 bases at V and 2 bases at J, with 12 bases in the middle. CDR3 coding DNA: TGCGCCAGCAGCTTGGACGGAGTCTTGTCCAAAAACATTCAGTACTTC. Protein sequence: CASSLDGVLSKNIQYF.

V and J are TRBV5-4 and TRBJ1-1; 7 positions agree with TRBD1. Germline values: CDR1 SGHNT, CDR2 YYREEE (reference sequence). The CDR3 covers 13 residues. Unmatched junction bases numbered 9, after V lost 7 bases and J lost 6 bases. In nucleotides, the CDR3 is TGTGCCAGCGGTTTAGACAGGGACGCTGAAGCTTTCTTT. Translation gives CASGLDRDAEAFF. The variable domain in full, with the rest retrieved from reference TRBV5-4 and TRBJ1-1, is ETGVTQSPTHLIKTRGQQVTLRCSSQSGHNTVSWYQQALGQGPQFIFQYYREEENGRGNFPPRFSGLQFPNYSSELNVNALELDDSALYLCASGLDRDAEAFFGQGTRLTVV.

The rearrangement uses TRBV7-9 and TRBJ2-7, with D tentatively TRBD2 (6 bases). This CDR3 is 16 amino acids long. The germline V gene has CDR1 SEHNR and CDR2 FQNEAQ (reference sequence). The V end was cut by 5 bases, the J end by 0 bases, with 17 bases between. The CDR3 nucleotides are TGTGCCAGCAGCCCCGGGGGTTTGGGTGGCTCCTACGAGCAGTACTTC. It encodes CASSPGGLGGSYEQYF.

The CDR3 DNA sequence: TGTGCCTGGAGTGGGAGGGAAGGCCATCAGCCCCAGCATTTT. Residues: CAWSGREGHQPQHF. The rearrangement links TRBV30 to TRBJ1-5; D gene uncertain. Trimming took 1 base from V and 5 from J, leaving 12 bases between them. CDR3 size: 14 residues. Germline lookup yields CDR1 GTSNPN and CDR2 SVGIG (reference sequence). The variable domain in full, with the rest retrieved from reference TRBV30 and TRBJ1-5, is SQTIHQWPATLVQPVGSPLSLECTVEGTSNPNLYWYRQAAGRGLQLLFYSVGIGQISSEVPQNLSASRPQDRQFILSSKKLLLSDSGFYLCAWSGREGHQPQHFGDGTRLSIL.

The genes are TRBV10-3 and TRBJ2-7; 14 bases fit TRBD2. Germline-derived CDR1 and CDR2 are ENHRY and SYGVKD. V trimming: 6 bases; J trimming: 5 bases; junction bases outside the gene matches: 12. The CDR3 runs 17 residues. The CDR3 here is CAISRDSRTSGRHEQYF. CDR3 nucleotides: TGTGCCATCAGCCGGGACAGTAGGACTAGCGGGAGGCACGAGCAGTACTTC.

The table lists this clone with a count of one. The chain carries TRBV6-6 and TRBJ2-7, with 10 bases that match TRBD1. Germline V gene sequence: CDR1 MNHNY, CDR2 SVGAGI (reference sequence). Losses at the gene ends were 5 bases for V and 5 bases for J; bases not matched to a gene: 3. This CDR3 is built from 13 residues. CDR3 coding DNA: TGTGCCAGCAGTGGACAGGGGGGAGACGAGCAGTACTTC. This translates into CASSGQGGDEQYF.

V and J are TRBV27 and TRBJ1-5, with D maybe TRBD1 (5 bases). Germline lookup yields CDR1 MNHEY and CDR2 SMNVEV (reference sequence). This CDR3 spans 15 amino acids. Trimming shortened V by 4 bases and J by 0 bases, and 10 bases separated the two germline ends. CDR3 bases: TGTGCCAGCAGTTCAGGGCAGGATAGCAATCAGCCCCAGCATTTT. It translates to CASSSGQDSNQPQHF.

This sequence joins TRBV5-1 and TRBJ1-1; 8 positions match TRBD1. The CDR3 has 16 amino acids. The germline gives CDR1 SGHRS, CDR2 YFSETQ. J gave up 4 bases and V 4 bases, and 12 bases lay outside the gene matches. The CDR3 DNA follows: TGCGCCAGCAGCCCAAACTATGGAACAGGGGGCACTGAAGCTTTCTTT. This translates into CASSPNYGTGGTEAFF.

The rearrangement links TRBV5-1 to TRBJ1-1, with 7 bases identical to TRBD1. CDR3 length: 15 amino acids. Trimming at V came to 4 bases and at J to 4 bases, leaving 10 bases not matched to a gene. Germline V lookup: CDR1 SGHRS, CDR2 YFSETQ. Here the CDR3 DNA reads TGCGCCAGCAGCCGACCGACAGGGTTGAGCACTGAAGCTTTCTTT. This translates into CASSRPTGLSTEAFF.

The gene calls are TRBV28 and TRBJ2-7, with D possibly matching TRBD2 (5 bases). V was shortened by 5 bases and J by 4 bases, with 21 bases between the two germline ends. The CDR3 extends over 16 amino acids. CDR1 is MDHEN, CDR2 SYDVKM, per germline. The CDR3 DNA follows: TGTGCCAGCAGTCCATCAACGAGGGAGAATGAATACGAGCAGTACTTC. As protein: CASSPSTRENEYEQYF.

Here the CDR3 DNA reads TGCAGCCCGGCGGGTTGGTACGAGCAGTACTTC. Residues: CSPAGWYEQYF. V and J are TRBV29-1 and TRBJ2-7, with D perhaps TRBD2 (5 bases). From germline, CDR1 is SQVTM and CDR2 ANQGSEA. CDR3 length: 11 amino acids. Trimming shortened V by 8 bases and J by 4 bases, and 12 bases separated the two germline ends.

This sequence joins TRBV25-1 and TRBJ2-6; tentatively, D is TRBD1 (7 bases). Trimming shortened V by 2 bases and J by 1 base, and 15 bases separated the two germline ends. Germline V gene lookup returns CDR1 MGHDK and CDR2 SYGVNS. CDR3 length: 18 residues. The CDR3 nucleotides read TGTGCCAGCAGTGAAAGGAGGCAGGGGGGTTCTGGGGCCAACGTCCTGACTTTC. Residues: CASSERRQGGSGANVLTF.

The gene calls are TRBV7-9 and TRBJ2-2; 7 bases are shared with TRBD1. The V gene's germline CDR1 is SEHNR and CDR2 FQNEAQ (reference sequence). V was pared by 5 bases and J by 8 bases, with 2 bases of the junction left unmatched. CDR3 size: 12 residues. CDR3 region: CASSHRGGELFF. CDR3 coding DNA: TGTGCCAGCAGCCACAGGGGTGGGGAGCTGTTTTTT.